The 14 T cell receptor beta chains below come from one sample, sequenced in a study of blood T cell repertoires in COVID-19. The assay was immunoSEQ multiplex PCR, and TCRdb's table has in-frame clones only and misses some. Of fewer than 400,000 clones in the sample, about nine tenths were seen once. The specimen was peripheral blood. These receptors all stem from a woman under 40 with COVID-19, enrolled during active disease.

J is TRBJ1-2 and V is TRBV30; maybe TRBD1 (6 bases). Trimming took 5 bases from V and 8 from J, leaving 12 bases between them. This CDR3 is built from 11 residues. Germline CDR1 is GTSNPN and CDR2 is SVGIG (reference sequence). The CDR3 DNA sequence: TGTGCCTGGGTACAGGGACGGGGCTACACCTTC. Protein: CAWVQGRGYTF.

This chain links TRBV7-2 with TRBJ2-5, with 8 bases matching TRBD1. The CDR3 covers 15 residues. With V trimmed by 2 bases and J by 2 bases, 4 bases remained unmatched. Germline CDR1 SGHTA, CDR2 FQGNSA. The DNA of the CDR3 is TGTGCCAGCAGCTTAATCGGACAGGGACAAGAGACCCAGTACTTC. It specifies CASSLIGQGQETQYF.

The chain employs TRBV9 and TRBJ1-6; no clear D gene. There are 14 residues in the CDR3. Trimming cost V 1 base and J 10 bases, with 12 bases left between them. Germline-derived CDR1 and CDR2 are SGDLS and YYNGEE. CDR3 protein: CASSVSPGRSPLHF. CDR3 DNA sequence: TGTGCCAGCAGCGTAAGTCCGGGGAGGTCACCCCTCCACTTT.

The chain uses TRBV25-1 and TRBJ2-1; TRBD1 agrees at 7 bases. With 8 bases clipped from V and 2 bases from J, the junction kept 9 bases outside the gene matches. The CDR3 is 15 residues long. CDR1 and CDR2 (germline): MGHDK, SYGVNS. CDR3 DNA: TGTGCCAGCGGGGCTACAGGGGTGGCCTACAATGAGCAGTTCTTC. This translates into CASGATGVAYNEQFF.

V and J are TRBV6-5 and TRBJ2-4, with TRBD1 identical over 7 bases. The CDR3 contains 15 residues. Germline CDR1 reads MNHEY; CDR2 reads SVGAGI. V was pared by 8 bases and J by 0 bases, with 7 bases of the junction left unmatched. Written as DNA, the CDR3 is TGTGCCAGCCTATCAGGGGGTCTAGCCAAAAACATTCAGTACTTC. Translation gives CASLSGGLAKNIQYF.

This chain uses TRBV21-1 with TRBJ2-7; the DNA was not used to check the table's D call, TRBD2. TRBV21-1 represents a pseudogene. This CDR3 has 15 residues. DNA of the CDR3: TGTGCCAGCATCGTGGGACTAGCGGCCTCCTACGAGCAGTACTTC. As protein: CASIVGLAASYEQYF.

The CDR3 nucleotides are TGTGCCAGTAGTCCCGGGAGGGCCGGGACGGGCGAGCAGTACTTC. Residues: CASSPGRAGTGEQYF. The chain couples TRBV19 to TRBJ2-7; TRBD2 agrees at 8 bases. This CDR3 has 15 amino acids. The V and J ends lost 5 bases and 6 bases, in that order; junction bases with no gene match: 12. Germline CDR1 is LNHDA and CDR2 is SQIVND (reference sequence).

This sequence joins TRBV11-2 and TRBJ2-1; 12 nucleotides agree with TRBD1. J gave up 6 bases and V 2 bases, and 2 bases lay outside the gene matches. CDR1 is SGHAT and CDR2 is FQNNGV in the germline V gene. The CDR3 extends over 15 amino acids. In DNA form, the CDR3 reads TGTGCCAGCAGCTTAACGGGACAGGGGGCCAATGAGCAGTTCTTC. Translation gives CASSLTGQGANEQFF.

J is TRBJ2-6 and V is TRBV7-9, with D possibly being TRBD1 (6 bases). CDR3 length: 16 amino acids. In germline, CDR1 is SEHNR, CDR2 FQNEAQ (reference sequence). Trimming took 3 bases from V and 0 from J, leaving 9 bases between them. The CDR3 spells CASSFLQGSGANVLTF. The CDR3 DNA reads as TGTGCCAGCAGCTTCCTACAGGGCTCTGGGGCCAACGTCCTGACTTTC.

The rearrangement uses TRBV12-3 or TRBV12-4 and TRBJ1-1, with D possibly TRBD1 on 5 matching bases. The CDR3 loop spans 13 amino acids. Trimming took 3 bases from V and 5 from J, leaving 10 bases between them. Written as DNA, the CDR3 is TGTGCCAGCAGTTTGCCAGGGATAACTGAAGCTTTCTTT. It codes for CASSLPGITEAFF.

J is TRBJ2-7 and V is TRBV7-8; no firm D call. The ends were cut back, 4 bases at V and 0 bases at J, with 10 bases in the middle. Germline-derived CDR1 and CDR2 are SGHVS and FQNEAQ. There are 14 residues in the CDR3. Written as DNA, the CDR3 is TGTGCCAGCAGCTCGCGAGGCCACTCCTACGAGCAGTACTTC. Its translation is CASSSRGHSYEQYF.

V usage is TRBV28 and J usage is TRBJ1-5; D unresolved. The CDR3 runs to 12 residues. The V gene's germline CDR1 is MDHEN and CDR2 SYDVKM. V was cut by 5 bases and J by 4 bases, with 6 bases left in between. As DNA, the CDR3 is TGTGCCAGCAGTGAGACAAATCAGCCCCAGCATTTT. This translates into CASSETNQPQHF.

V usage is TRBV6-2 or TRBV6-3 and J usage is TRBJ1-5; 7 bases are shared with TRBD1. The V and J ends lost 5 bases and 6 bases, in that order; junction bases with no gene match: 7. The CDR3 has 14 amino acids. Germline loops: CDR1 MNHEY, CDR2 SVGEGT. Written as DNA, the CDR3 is TGTGCCAGCAGTCAGGGGACAGATAGTCAGCCCCAGCATTTT. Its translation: CASSQGTDSQPQHF.

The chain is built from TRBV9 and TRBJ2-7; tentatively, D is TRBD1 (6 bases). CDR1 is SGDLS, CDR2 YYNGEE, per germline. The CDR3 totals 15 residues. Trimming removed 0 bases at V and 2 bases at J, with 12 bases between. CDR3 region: CASSVAGVPPYEQYF. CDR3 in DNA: TGTGCCAGCAGCGTAGCAGGGGTCCCTCCCTACGAGCAGTACTTC.